The clone carrying this T cell receptor beta chain was detected ten times or more. The antigen is undetermined. There were around 5.5 milliliters of peripheral blood drawn at each of two time points. V gave up 7 bases and J gave up 2 bases, with 21 bases separating them. This CDR3 has 16 amino acids. CDR1 is LNHDA and CDR2 is SQIVND in the germline V gene (reference sequence). This sample is part of a study of prognosis after radiotherapy for stage I lung cancer. Findings of the study overall: The authors did not determine whether the expanded TCR clones were tumor-specific.

The authors amplified TCR beta CDR3 from genomic DNA using two-round multiplex PCR. It was primers specific to each TRBV and TRBJ gene that first-round PCR used. TCRdb re-derived calls from the multiplex PCR reads in MiXCR, one entry per CDR3 protein. This table has about 20,000 distinct CDR3 sequences, about 40% appearing once. V gene TRBV19 combines with J gene TRBJ2-7, with D tentatively TRBD2 (7 bases). The TCR was taken from a donor older than 45 with non-small cell lung cancer. The sample consisted of PBMCs, taken before or after stereotactic body radiation therapy (not recorded which). The CDR3 is CASTKGEASGTYEQYF. CDR3 coding DNA: TGTGCCAGTACCAAGGGGGAGGCTAGCGGCACCTACGAGCAGTACTTC. The full variable domain, in which reference TRBV19 and TRBJ2-7 provide the parts outside the CDR3, is DGGITQSPKYLFRKEGQNVTLSCEQNLNHDAMYWYRQDPGQGLRLIYYSQIVNDFQKGDIAEGYSVSREKKESFPLTVTSAQKNPTAFYLCASTKGEASGTYEQYFGPGTRLTVT.